One sample yielded the 30 T cell receptor beta chains listed below, sequenced in a study of T cell responses to AZD1222 COVID-19 vaccine. Produced via immunoSEQ multiplex PCR; TCRdb's table is partial and in-frame only. The table shows 25,000 to 35,000 clones, with over 90% occurring only once. Here the sequenced sample was peripheral blood, taken on day 0 of AZD1222 vaccination. Receptors were obtained from an adult in good health.

The V call is TRBV5-1, the J call TRBJ2-1; 11 bases map to TRBD2. V lost 7 bases to trimming and J lost 3 bases; unmatched junction nucleotides: 3. The CDR3 contains 14 residues. From germline, CDR1 is SGHRS and CDR2 YFSETQ. The CDR3 DNA sequence: TGCGCCAGCCGACTAGCGGGACTCTACAATGAGCAGTTCTTC. This sequence encodes CASRLAGLYNEQFF. Looking up the rest from reference TRBV5-1 and TRBJ2-1 gives the full variable domain: KAGVTQTPRYLIKTRGQQVTLSCSPISGHRSVSWYQQTPGQGLQFLFEYFSETQRNKGNFPGRFSGRQFSNSRSEMNVSTLELGDSALYLCASRLAGLYNEQFFGPGTRLTVL.

V gene TRBV7-8 combines with J gene TRBJ1-1, with D possibly matching TRBD1 (5 bases). Trimming took off 5 bases at V and 0 bases at J, with 13 bases between the two ends. This CDR3 is 15 amino acids long. In germline, CDR1 is SGHVS, CDR2 FQNEAQ. CDR3 sequence reads: CASSQWGLVNTEAFF. As DNA, the CDR3 is TGTGCCAGCAGCCAATGGGGACTGGTGAACACTGAAGCTTTCTTT. Together with reference TRBV7-8 and TRBJ1-1, the CDR3 gives the full variable domain: GAGVSQSPRYKVAKRGQDVALRCDPISGHVSLFWYQQALGQGPEFLTYFQNEAQLDKSGLPSDRFFAERPEGSVSTLKIQRTQQEDSAVYLCASSQWGLVNTEAFFGQGTRLTVV.

The table lists this clone with a count of one. The rearrangement links TRBV10-1 to TRBJ1-4, with TRBD1 matching over 7 bases. The V segment lost 3 bases and the J segment 5 bases; nucleotides outside the gene matches: 3. Germline lookup yields CDR1 WNHNN and CDR2 SYGVQD (reference sequence). The CDR3 loop spans 14 amino acids. As DNA, the CDR3 is TGCGCCAGCAGTGACCTACAGGGGAATGAAAAACTGTTTTTT. It encodes CASSDLQGNEKLFF.

This clone has only a few counts. This chain connects TRBV5-5 to TRBJ2-6; D is ambiguous. The CDR3 covers 15 residues. Between the trimmed V and J ends, which lost 4 bases and 1 base, there was a span of 9 bases. Looked up from germline, CDR1 is SGHKS and CDR2 is YYEKEE (reference sequence). The CDR3 here is CASSPHLSGANVLTF. DNA for the CDR3: TGTGCCAGCAGCCCCCACCTATCTGGGGCCAACGTCCTGACTTTC.

The chain recombines TRBV5-1 with TRBJ1-1; D is unclear. Per the germline V gene, CDR1 is SGHRS and CDR2 is YFSETQ. The CDR3 has 16 residues. Deletions cut 5 bases from V and 0 bases from J, with 17 bases between. DNA of the CDR3: TGCGCCAGCAGGGAGGCCTTGACCAACATGAACACTGAAGCTTTCTTT. The encoded protein is CASREALTNMNTEAFF.

The chain recombines TRBV5-1 with TRBJ2-2, with 9 bases lining up with TRBD1. Germline V lookup: CDR1 SGHRS, CDR2 YFSETQ. The CDR3 is 16 amino acids. V lost 4 bases and J lost 4; bases outside the gene matches: 8. Here the CDR3 DNA reads TGCGCCAGCAGCACTGGGACAGGGATTTCCACCGGGGAGCTGTTTTTT. Translation: CASSTGTGISTGELFF.

With regard to this clone: Other DNA variants within this sample encode the same CDR3. The rearrangement joins TRBV7-9 to TRBJ2-7; tentatively, D is TRBD2 (6 bases). Trimming pared 3 bases from V and 1 base from J, leaving 7 bases between. The CDR3 length is 13 residues. Germline values: CDR1 SEHNR, CDR2 FQNEAQ (reference sequence). This CDR3 is CASSLAGSYEQYF. CDR3 nucleotide sequence: TGTGCCAGCAGCTTGGCGGGATCCTACGAGCAGTACTTC.

This chain joins TRBV18 and TRBJ2-1; D call uncertain. The CDR3 runs to 14 residues. Trimming stripped 5 bases from V and 3 bases from J, with 11 bases between. Germline values: CDR1 KGHSH, CDR2 LQKENI. The CDR3 DNA sequence: TGTGCCAGCTCATTTATCCCGGGCTACAATGAGCAGTTCTTC. It is translated as CASSFIPGYNEQFF.

The rearrangement uses TRBV28 and TRBJ1-2, with D possibly matching TRBD1 (6 bases). Trimming left V 6 bases short and J 2 bases short, with 13 bases between. The V gene's germline CDR1 is MDHEN and CDR2 SYDVKM. This CDR3 has 14 amino acids. CDR3 protein: CASSRAGHNYGYTF. The DNA for the CDR3 is TGTGCCAGCAGCAGAGCGGGACACAACTATGGCTACACCTTC.

The V and J genes are TRBV2 and TRBJ2-5; 10 bases fit TRBD2. The CDR3 contains 16 residues. After removal of 5 bases from V and 5 bases from J, the junction contained 11 bases not matched to a gene. CDR1 is SNHLY and CDR2 is FYNNEI in the germline V gene. The CDR3 region is CASSIAGGALSETQYF. CDR3 nucleotides: TGTGCCAGCAGTATAGCGGGGGGTGCCTTGAGCGAGACCCAGTACTTC.

The chain carries TRBV5-1 and TRBJ1-4; D is possibly TRBD1 (5 bases). Germline CDR1 and CDR2: SGHRS and YFSETQ. Trimming took off 4 bases at V and 8 bases at J, with 18 bases between the two ends. The CDR3 consists of 15 residues. CDR3 sequence reads: CASSGTGTVGEKLFF. In nucleotides, the CDR3 is TGCGCCAGCAGCGGGACGGGGACGGTGGGGGAAAAACTGTTTTTT.

The chain couples TRBV6-5 to TRBJ1-2; D remains unclear. The CDR3 is made up of 16 amino acids. V lost 0 bases, J lost 8 bases, and 19 bases lay in between. Looked up from germline, CDR1 is MNHEY and CDR2 is SVGAGI. The CDR3 DNA follows: TGTGCCAGCAGTTACTCGCGCCCAAATACGCCTGAGGGCTACACCTTC. It yields the protein CASSYSRPNTPEGYTF.

The rearrangement links TRBV15 to TRBJ2-1; D may be TRBD2 (6 bases). The CDR3 extends over 16 amino acids. V gave up 1 base and J gave up 2 bases, with 12 bases separating them. The germline V gene encodes CDR1 LNHNV and CDR2 YYDKDF (reference sequence). The CDR3, as DNA: TGTGCCACCAGCAGAGTAGGAGGGGTTCCCTACAATGAGCAGTTCTTC. It is translated as CATSRVGGVPYNEQFF.

The chain uses TRBV6-1 and TRBJ2-7, with TRBD1 as a possible D gene (6 bases). The CDR3 extends over 14 amino acids. Trimming removed 2 bases from V and 5 bases from J, with 13 bases in between. CDR1 is MNHNS, CDR2 SASEGT, per germline. The CDR3 DNA sequence: TGTGCCAGCAGTGAAAGGGGGATCGTAGACGAGCAGTACTTC. This codes for CASSERGIVDEQYF.

DNA for the CDR3: TGCAGCGCCTTAGGGCCAGGGAACTATGGCTACACCTTC. Protein: CSALGPGNYGYTF. The rearrangement uses TRBV29-1 and TRBJ1-2; D possibly corresponds to TRBD1 (5 bases). Germline CDR1 SQVTM, CDR2 ANQGSEA. The CDR3 spans 13 residues. Trimming stripped 7 bases from V and 2 bases from J, with 14 bases between.

The chain is built from TRBV11-2 and TRBJ1-2; 8 bases align to TRBD1. The CDR3 loop spans 16 amino acids. Germline trimming cut 3 bases from V and 7 bases from J; bases unmatched to any gene: 13. Germline V lookup: CDR1 SGHAT, CDR2 FQNNGV. The CDR3 spells CASSFSYAGGARGYTF. In DNA form, the CDR3 reads TGTGCCAGCAGCTTCTCTTATGCAGGGGGCGCGCGTGGCTACACCTTC.

This clone was observed once. The chain combines TRBV18 with TRBJ2-1; maybe TRBD2 (6 bases). Germline lookup yields CDR1 KGHSH and CDR2 LQKENI. V lost 5 bases to trimming and J lost 8 bases, with 13 bases between them. The CDR3 has 13 residues. The DNA for the CDR3 is TGTGCCAGCTCATCTACTAGCACAGATGAGCAGTTCTTC. This sequence encodes CASSSTSTDEQFF.

The J gene is TRBJ2-5, the V gene TRBV6-2 or TRBV6-3, with D perhaps TRBD1 or TRBD2 (6 bases each). The CDR3 runs to 16 residues. Per germline, CDR1 MNHEY and CDR2 SVGEGT. V was clipped by 4 bases and J by 3 bases, with 18 bases between them. CDR3 coding DNA: TGTGCCAGCAGTTCCATGAGAAGGGGGGCAGAAGAGACCCAGTACTTC. Protein product: CASSSMRRGAEETQYF.

The V gene is TRBV4-3, the J gene TRBJ1-3; D not certain. Trimming cost V 0 bases and J 2 bases, with 5 bases left between them. The CDR3 is made up of 14 amino acids. Germline V gene lookup returns CDR1 LGHNA and CDR2 YSLEER. CDR3 sequence (DNA): TGCGCCAGCAGCCAAGACATAACTGGAAACACCATATATTTT. Its translation is CASSQDITGNTIYF.

The chain links TRBV30 to TRBJ2-3; D remains ambiguous. Trimming took off 0 bases at V and 0 bases at J, with 7 bases between the two ends. This CDR3 has 14 residues. The germline gives CDR1 GTSNPN, CDR2 SVGIG (reference sequence). The chain's CDR3 is CAWSVIGSTDTQYF. The CDR3 DNA reads as TGTGCCTGGAGTGTAATCGGGAGCACAGATACGCAGTATTTT.

This sequence joins TRBV30 and TRBJ1-6; D gene uncertain. Germline CDR1 reads GTSNPN; CDR2 reads SVGIG (reference sequence). The CDR3 loop spans 14 amino acids. V lost 0 bases and J 10 bases, leaving 13 bases between the germline ends. The CDR3 region has the DNA TGTGCCTGGAGTGTTAATCCGGGAGGCTCACCCCTCCACTTT. It specifies CAWSVNPGGSPLHF.

The chain combines TRBV5-6 with TRBJ1-1; D is ambiguous. The length of the CDR3 is 13 residues. Germline V CDR1 and CDR2: SGHDT, YYEEEE. The germline V and J ends were trimmed by 2 bases and 5 bases, with 10 bases remaining between them. CDR3 sequence: CASSLQTWTEAFF. The CDR3 DNA is TGTGCCAGCAGCTTACAGACCTGGACTGAAGCTTTCTTT.

The sample holds one count of this clone. The gene calls are TRBV11-1 and TRBJ1-1; D gene unclear. Germline V gives CDR1 SGHAT, CDR2 FQDESV (reference sequence). CDR3 length: 14 amino acids. Trimming pared 4 bases from V and 6 bases from J, leaving 15 bases between. CDR3 protein: CASSYFGKPPEAFF. The CDR3 nucleotides read TGTGCCAGCAGCTATTTTGGGAAACCCCCTGAAGCTTTCTTT.

The V call is TRBV10-3, the J call TRBJ2-3; D ambiguous. The CDR3 is 14 amino acids. Germline-derived CDR1 and CDR2 are ENHRY and SYGVKD. V gave up 2 bases and J gave up 0 bases, with 6 bases separating them. This chain's CDR3 is CAISELSSTDTQYF. The DNA of the CDR3 is TGTGCCATCAGTGAGCTTTCTAGCACAGATACGCAGTATTTT.

The genes are TRBV7-9 and TRBJ1-3, with a weak D call TRBD1 (6 bases). The CDR3 extends over 13 amino acids. The ends were cut back, 4 bases at V and 5 bases at J, with 9 bases in the middle. Per the germline V gene, CDR1 is SEHNR and CDR2 is FQNEAQ (reference sequence). Here the CDR3 DNA reads TGTGCCAGCAGCTCACAGGGTAGAAACACCATATATTTT. The encoded protein is CASSSQGRNTIYF.

The rearrangement joins TRBV9 to TRBJ1-5, with TRBD1 as a possible D gene (6 bases). Germline values: CDR1 SGDLS, CDR2 YYNGEE. The ends were cut back, 3 bases at V and 2 bases at J, with 12 bases in the middle. This CDR3 region has 15 residues. The CDR3 region has the DNA TGTGCCAGCAGCGAGGGGGGGAGTCGCAATCAGCCCCAGCATTTT. Protein sequence: CASSEGGSRNQPQHF.

V and J are TRBV5-1 and TRBJ1-1; D ambiguous. The CDR3 covers 14 residues. Germline loops: CDR1 SGHRS, CDR2 YFSETQ. V gave up 0 bases and J gave up 2 bases, with 8 bases separating them. CDR3 coding DNA: TGCGCCAGCAGCTTGGAGGGCAGAAACACTGAAGCTTTCTTT. As protein: CASSLEGRNTEAFF.

The chain joins TRBV3-1 (or the pseudogene TRBV3-2) to TRBJ2-7; the D is unclear. Trimming removed 0 bases at V and 6 bases at J, with 27 bases between. The CDR3 has 19 amino acids. CDR1 and CDR2 from the germline V gene are LGHDT and YNNKEL (reference sequence). The CDR3 nucleotides are TGTGCCAGCAGCCAAGACTACTTGGCCGGTATACCCCTCCCCATCGAGCAGTACTTC. This encodes CASSQDYLAGIPLPIEQYF.

The chain carries TRBV18 and TRBJ1-2; D remains ambiguous. The V end was cut by 2 bases, the J end by 5 bases, with 15 bases between. This CDR3 is 15 amino acids long. Germline CDR1 is KGHSH and CDR2 is LQKENI. The CDR3, as DNA: TGTGCCAGCTCACCAGAAGGTAGCAGTGCTTATGGCTACACCTTC. Amino acid sequence: CASSPEGSSAYGYTF.

V is TRBV6-6 and J is TRBJ1-6, with D unclear. Trimming took 5 bases from V and 8 from J, leaving 4 bases between them. Germline assignment: CDR1 MNHNY and CDR2 SVGAGI (reference sequence). The CDR3 is 11 amino acids. CDR3 in amino acids: CASSAHSPLHF. In DNA form, the CDR3 reads TGTGCCAGCAGTGCACATTCACCCCTCCACTTT.